This entry concerns a single T cell receptor beta chain. Repertoires were generated with immunoSEQ multiplex PCR, while TCRdb's copy carries only in-frame clones and drops some. Here the sample spans 15,000 to 20,000 clones, 75% to 85% being singletons. The record originates from a study of T cell responses to AZD1222 COVID-19 vaccine. Germline V CDR1 and CDR2: SGHRS, YFSETQ. The ends lost 4 bases at V and 4 bases at J; junction bases unmatched: 11. This CDR3 comprises 16 residues. Second-dose groups at about 4 or about 12 weeks were pooled. This sequence was found in an adult who received the AZD1222 COVID-19 vaccine. The input for sequencing was peripheral blood, taken 28 days after the second AZD1222 dose. The chain employs TRBV5-1 and TRBJ1-2, with 9 bases lining up with TRBD1. The CDR3 coding sequence is TGCGCCAGCAGCCGCGGGACAGGGTTCTTCTCCTATGGCTACACCTTC. Translation gives CASSRGTGFFSYGYTF.